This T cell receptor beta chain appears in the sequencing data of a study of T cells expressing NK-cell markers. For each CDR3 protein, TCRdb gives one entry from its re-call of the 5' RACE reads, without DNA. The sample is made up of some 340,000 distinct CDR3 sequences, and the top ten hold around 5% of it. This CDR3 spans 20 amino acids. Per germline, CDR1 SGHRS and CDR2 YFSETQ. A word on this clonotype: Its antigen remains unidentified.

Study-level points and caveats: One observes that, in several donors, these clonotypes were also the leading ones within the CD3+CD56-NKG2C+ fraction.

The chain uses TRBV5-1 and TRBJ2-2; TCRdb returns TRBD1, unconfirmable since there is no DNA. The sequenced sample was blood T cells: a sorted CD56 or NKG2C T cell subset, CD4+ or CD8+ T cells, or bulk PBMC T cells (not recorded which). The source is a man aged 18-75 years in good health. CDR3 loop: CASTPLRGGYEFANTGELFF.